These T cell receptor beta chains were read from a single sample in a study of T-cell memory formation after mild COVID-19. MiXCR, applied by TCRdb to the 5' RACE reads, yields one record per CDR3 protein. The table records under 200,000 distinct CDR3 sequences, 10% to 15% of them present only once. The material sequenced was PBMCs or a T cell subset sorted from them (not recorded which). These receptors were collected from a man younger than 35 who had mild COVID-19 (a few samples of this study predate the infection). Cell type and time point are not known. Each CDR3 is given with its conserved first and last residue. D genes are given only for firm matches. Size values are once, few and many counts, or a class for expanded clones, and some rows have none.

J,V,D,size,DNA,CDR3
TRBJ2-1,TRBV7-3,TRBD2,.,TGTGCCAGCAGCTCCCTAGGGACTAGCGGGGCTTCCTACAATGAGCAGTTCTTC,CASSSLGTSGASYNEQFF
TRBJ1-1,TRBV7-2,.,few,TGTGCCAGCAGCCAGCCGAACACTGAAGCTTTCTTT,CASSQPNTEAFF
TRBJ2-6,TRBV5-1,.,few,TGCGCCAGCAGCTTATCTCCTGGGGCCAACGTCCTGACTTTC,CASSLSPGANVLTF
TRBJ2-7,TRBV18,TRBD2,.,TGTGCCAGCTCACCCCTGGCGGGGGCCTACGAGCAGTACTTC,CASSPLAGAYEQYF
TRBJ1-2,TRBV12-3/TRBV12-4,TRBD1,.,TGTGCCAGCAGTGGACAGGGAGTTTACTATGGCTACACCTTC,CASSGQGVYYGYTF
TRBJ2-2,TRBV6-2/TRBV6-3,.,few,TGTGCCAGCAGCCGACAGTATAGCCCCGGGGAGCTGTTTTTT,CASSRQYSPGELFF
TRBJ1-1,TRBV7-2,.,many,TGTGCCAGCAGCCGCGGGGGGATGAACACTGAAGCTTTCTTT,CASSRGGMNTEAFF
TRBJ2-1,TRBV7-2,.,.,TGTGCCAGCACGAAGGTCGGGCCATATAATGAGCAGTTCTTC,CASTKVGPYNEQFF
TRBJ2-7,TRBV28,TRBD1,.,TGTGCCAGCAGTTCCCTCGGACAGGGCGGCCACGAGCAGTACTTC,CASSSLGQGGHEQYF
TRBJ2-2,TRBV3-1,.,few,TGTGCCAGCAGCCAAGTCGCAGGGCTGGGGGAGCTGTTTTTT,CASSQVAGLGELFF
TRBJ2-1,TRBV5-1,.,.,TGCGCCAGCGCCGAGGGCCGGCTCGAGCAGTTCTTC,CASAEGRLEQFF
TRBJ2-5,TRBV20-1,TRBD2,.,TGCAGTGCAGCTAGCGGGGGGGCCCAAGAGACCCAGTACTTC,CSAASGGAQETQYF
TRBJ2-7,TRBV7-2,.,few,TGTGCCAGCAGCCTAAACTTTGGGACTTCCTACTCCTACGAGCAGTACTTC,CASSLNFGTSYSYEQYF
TRBJ2-2,TRBV23-1,.,few,TGCGCCAGCAGTCACGACAGACCAACCGGGGAGCTGTTTTTT,CASSHDRPTGELFF
TRBJ2-3,TRBV6-5,.,.,TGTGCCAGCAGTTACGCCTGGGCAGGGGTTGCAGATACGCAGTATTTT,CASSYAWAGVADTQYF
TRBJ2-7,TRBV6-5,.,few,TGTGCCAGCAGCCAACTCAACAGGGTTCAGGGCGAGCAGTACTTC,CASSQLNRVQGEQYF
TRBJ2-1,TRBV20-1,TRBD2,few,TGCAGTCAACTAGCGGGGGGGGACAATGAGCAGTTCTTC,CSQLAGGDNEQFF
TRBJ2-5,TRBV5-1,.,.,TGCGCCAGCAGCTTGGGTGGGGATGAGACCCAGTACTTC,CASSLGGDETQYF
TRBJ2-6,TRBV7-6,TRBD1,.,TGTGCCAGCAGCCAAGGACAGGGGTTTTCTGGGGCCAACGTCCTGACTTTC,CASSQGQGFSGANVLTF
TRBJ1-6,TRBV20-1,.,.,TGCAGTGCTAGGTATACAGGGCGATCACCCCTCCACTTT,CSARYTGRSPLHF
TRBJ2-2,TRBV5-5,.,few,TGTGCCAGCAGCTTTACTGCGGGGCGGAACACCGGGGAGCTGTTTTTT,CASSFTAGRNTGELFF
TRBJ2-5,TRBV9,.,.,TGTGCCAGCAGCGTAAGTCAGACACAAGAGACCCAGTACTTC,CASSVSQTQETQYF
TRBJ1-2,TRBV12-3/TRBV12-4,.,many,TGCGCCAGCAGCTTGCAGGGCTATGGCTACACCTTC,CASSLQGYGYTF
TRBJ2-1,TRBV25-1,TRBD2,.,TGTGCCAGCAGTTACGGACTAGCGGGGGGATATCGGCAGTTCTTC,CASSYGLAGGYRQFF
TRBJ2-1,TRBV6-6,.,.,TGTGCCAGCAGTAGCTGGACCACTAGCTCCTACAATGAGCAGTTCTTC,CASSSWTTSSYNEQFF
TRBJ2-2,TRBV6-5,.,few,TGTGCCAGCAGTTACTGGCAGAACACCGGGGAGCTGTTTTTT,CASSYWQNTGELFF
TRBJ2-1,TRBV6-5,TRBD2,.,TGTGCCAGCAGTTCCACGTCCCCCAGTTCTAGCGGGGGCAGGGATGAGCAGTTCTTC,CASSSTSPSSSGGRDEQFF
TRBJ2-5,TRBV4-3,.,many,TGCGCCAGCAGCCCCACCGGAACAGTGCGAGAGACCCAGTACTTC,CASSPTGTVRETQYF